Reported below is one T cell receptor (beta chain). This sample was taken from a study of blood T cell repertoires in COVID-19. The CDR3 has 15 amino acids. Profiled with immunoSEQ multiplex PCR; TCRdb holds only in-frame clones, not every one. The table shows a few hundred thousand clones, with 85% to 90% occurring only once. The TCR comes from a woman between 18 and 30 years old with acute COVID-19. Input material: PBMCs or T cells enriched from blood (not recorded which). This chain uses TRBV21-1 with TRBJ2-7; TRBD1 is the table's D call, not checked against the DNA. TRBV21-1 is annotated as a pseudogene. The chain's CDR3 is CASSKRGNLTYEQYF. CDR3 DNA sequence: TGTGCCAGCAGCAAAAGGGGGAACCTTACCTACGAGCAGTACTTC.